This T cell receptor (beta chain) was obtained from a study of long-term antiretroviral therapy in people with HIV. Whole-study results and caveats: Researchers lacked any data on ART adherence, viral resistance or therapy changes. Collection of the blood took place between about 2004 and 2017. The ART regimens in use then may have been less effective than current ones.

Note on this clone: Antigen specificity is unknown.

The CDR3 runs 14 residues. V dropped 4 bases and J dropped 4 bases, with 13 bases sitting between them. CDR1 and CDR2 (germline): WNHNN, SYGVQD (reference sequence). The assay used was immunoSEQ (version v3.0), run at survey level. Sequenced by immunoSEQ multiplex PCR; TCRdb stores in-frame clones only, minus some. The sample shows tens of thousands of clones, 76% of them seen only once. The source of this sequence is a woman aged 40 to 50 with HIV. Source: unsorted PBMCs, taken 0.5 years after starting antiretroviral therapy. The chain joins TRBV10-1 to TRBJ1-1, with D maybe TRBD1 (5 bases). The CDR3, as DNA: TGCGCCAGCAGTGGTGACAGTGGTGGCACTGAAGCTTTCTTT. Translation: CASSGDSGGTEAFF.